The entry that follows covers one T cell receptor (beta chain) sequence. The assay was immunoSEQ multiplex PCR, and TCRdb's table has in-frame clones only and misses some. The data show 200,000 to 250,000 clones, about 87% seen once. The entry originates in a study of blood T cell repertoires in COVID-19. Study at large: From T cells, B-cell-depleted T cells, or PBMCs came the material, which was cDNA or gDNA.

Per germline, CDR1 MGHRA and CDR2 YSYEKL. The CDR3 has 19 amino acids. With 1 base clipped from V and 4 bases from J, the junction kept 11 bases outside the gene matches. Exposed enrollees encountered a COVID-19 case at some point within 2 weeks before study entry. The sequenced sample consisted of PBMCs or T cells enriched from blood (not recorded which). The clonotype originates from a woman aged 25 to 39 who had been exposed to COVID-19. J is TRBJ2-2 and V is TRBV4-1; 11 bases map to TRBD2. This CDR3 is CASSQVELAGVGGTGELFF. The CDR3 DNA reads TGCGCCAGCAGCCAAGTCGAACTAGCGGGAGTCGGAGGCACCGGGGAGCTGTTTTTT.